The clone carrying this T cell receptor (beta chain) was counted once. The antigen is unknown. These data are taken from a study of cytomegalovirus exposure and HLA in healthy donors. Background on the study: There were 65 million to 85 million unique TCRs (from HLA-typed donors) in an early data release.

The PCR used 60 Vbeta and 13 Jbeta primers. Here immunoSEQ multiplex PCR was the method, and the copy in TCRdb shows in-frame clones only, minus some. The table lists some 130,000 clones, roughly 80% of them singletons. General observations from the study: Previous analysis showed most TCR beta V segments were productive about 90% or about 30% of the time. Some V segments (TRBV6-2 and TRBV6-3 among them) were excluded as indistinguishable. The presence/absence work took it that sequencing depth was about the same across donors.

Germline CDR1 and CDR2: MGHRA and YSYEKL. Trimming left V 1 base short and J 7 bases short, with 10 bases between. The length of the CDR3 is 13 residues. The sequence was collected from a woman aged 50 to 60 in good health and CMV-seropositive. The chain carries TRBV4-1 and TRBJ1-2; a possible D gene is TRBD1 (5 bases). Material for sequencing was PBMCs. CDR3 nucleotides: TGCGCCAGCAGCCAAGGGAACGGGGGTGGCTACACCTTC. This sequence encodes CASSQGNGGGYTF.